This is a list of T cell receptor beta chains from one sample in a study of T cells after yellow fever vaccination. One entry per CDR3 protein, called by TCRdb with MiXCR from the 5' RACE reads. The sample has about 350,000 distinct CDR3 sequences, 8.1% seen once. Material: PBMCs, obtained roughly seven weeks after the first yellow fever vaccination. All receptors come from a man aged 18 to 30 who received the YFV17D yellow fever vaccine. The CDR3 runs from the conserved cysteine through the conserved F or W. Fields, in order: V gene, J gene, clone size, D gene, CDR3 DNA, CDR3 protein. D genes are given only for firm matches. Some rows have no size entry. The others give once, few or many, or a class for an expanded clone.

v_gene: TRBV6-1
j_gene: TRBJ2-3
abundance: few
d_gene: TRBD1
CDR3nt: TGTGCCAGCACAAGCGGGCAGGGGGCGGCAGATACGCAGTATTTT
CDR3aa: CASTSGQGAADTQYF

v_gene: TRBV19
j_gene: TRBJ1-1
abundance: few
d_gene: .
CDR3nt: TGTGCCAGTATTAAGGGATCGGGGTTGAACACTGAAGCTTTCTTT
CDR3aa: CASIKGSGLNTEAFF

v_gene: TRBV19
j_gene: TRBJ2-1
abundance: .
d_gene: .
CDR3nt: TGTGCCAGTAGTGGCCAGGGACCTCCGGGGAGTGATGCCTCCTACAATGAGCAGTTCTTC
CDR3aa: CASSGQGPPGSDASYNEQFF

v_gene: TRBV27
j_gene: TRBJ2-1
abundance: .
d_gene: TRBD1
CDR3nt: TGTGCCAGCAGTCCCCCGGACAGGCCGTTTCTATACAATGAGCAGTTCTTC
CDR3aa: CASSPPDRPFLYNEQFF

v_gene: TRBV7-2
j_gene: TRBJ2-3
abundance: few
d_gene: TRBD1
CDR3nt: TGTGCCAGCAAGACGAGGGCAGGGGGCTGGGATACGCAGTATTTT
CDR3aa: CASKTRAGGWDTQYF

v_gene: TRBV7-2
j_gene: TRBJ2-1
abundance: few
d_gene: .
CDR3nt: TGTGCCAGCAGCTTAGGTAGCGGCTCCTACAATGAGCAGTTCTTC
CDR3aa: CASSLGSGSYNEQFF

v_gene: TRBV7-2
j_gene: TRBJ2-5
abundance: few
d_gene: .
CDR3nt: TGTGCCAGCAGCTTAGCGGGGATCCGTGAGACCCAGTACTTC
CDR3aa: CASSLAGIRETQYF

v_gene: TRBV29-1
j_gene: TRBJ1-4
abundance: .
d_gene: .
CDR3nt: TGCAGCGTTGGGGGATCTGAAAAACTGTTTTTT
CDR3aa: CSVGGSEKLFF

v_gene: TRBV5-4
j_gene: TRBJ1-1
abundance: .
d_gene: TRBD1
CDR3nt: TGTGCCAGCAGCTTGGGGGCCGGGACAGGGCGCAACTTT
CDR3aa: CASSLGAGTGRNF

v_gene: TRBV10-3
j_gene: TRBJ2-1
abundance: few
d_gene: .
CDR3nt: TGTGCCATCAGTGAAGCGAGGGAATGGGAGCAGTTCTTC
CDR3aa: CAISEAREWEQFF

v_gene: TRBV4-1
j_gene: TRBJ2-3
abundance: .
d_gene: TRBD2
CDR3nt: TGCGCCAGCAGCCAATTGGTCGGGACTAGCGGGCTCACAGATACGCAGTATTTT
CDR3aa: CASSQLVGTSGLTDTQYF

v_gene: TRBV20-1
j_gene: TRBJ2-3
abundance: few
d_gene: TRBD2
CDR3nt: TGCAGTGCTAGAGATTGGACTAGCGGTGTTAGGGGGGATACGCAGTATTTT
CDR3aa: CSARDWTSGVRGDTQYF